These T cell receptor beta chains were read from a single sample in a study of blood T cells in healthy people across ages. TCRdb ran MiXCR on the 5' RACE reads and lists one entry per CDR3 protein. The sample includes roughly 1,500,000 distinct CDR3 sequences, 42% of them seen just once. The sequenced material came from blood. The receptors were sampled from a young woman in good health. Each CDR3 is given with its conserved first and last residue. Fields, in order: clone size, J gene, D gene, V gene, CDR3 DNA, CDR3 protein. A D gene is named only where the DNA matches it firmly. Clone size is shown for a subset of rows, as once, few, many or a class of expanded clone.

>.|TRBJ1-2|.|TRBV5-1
TGCGCCAGCAGCCAGGGATTGGCGGTATTCGGCCACACCTTC
CASSQGLAVFGHTF
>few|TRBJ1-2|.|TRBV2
TGTGCCAGCAGTGTGGGGGACCATCGCGATTATGGCTACACCTTC
CASSVGDHRDYGYTF
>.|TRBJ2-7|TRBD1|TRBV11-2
TGTGCCAGCAGCCAAGAGGGTGGGACAGACACACCTAAGAGGTCCTACGAGCAGTACTTC
CASSQEGGTDTPKRSYEQYF
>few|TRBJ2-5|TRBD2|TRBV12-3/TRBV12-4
TGTGCCAGCAGTTTCGCCGGGACTAGCGGAGGAGAGACCCAGTACTTC
CASSFAGTSGGETQYF
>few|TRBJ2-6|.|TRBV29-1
TGCAGCGTCTCGGAGGTCTCTGGGGCCAACGTCCTGACTTTC
CSVSEVSGANVLTF
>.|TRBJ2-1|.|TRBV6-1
TGTGCCAGCAGTCATTCCGGGACACTGACCGACAGGAATGAGCAGTTCTTC
CASSHSGTLTDRNEQFF
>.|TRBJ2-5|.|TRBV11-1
TGTGCCAGCAGCTCCCCAGGAGAGGAGACCCAGTACTTC
CASSSPGEETQYF
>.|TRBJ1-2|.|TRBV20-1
TGCAGTGCTAGAGCTATAAATGGTACCGAGACTAACTATGGCTACACCTTC
CSARAINGTETNYGYTF
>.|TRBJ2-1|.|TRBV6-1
TGTGCCACCCCGGCAGAAGACAATGAGCAGTTCTTC
CATPAEDNEQFF
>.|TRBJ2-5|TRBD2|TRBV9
TGTGCCAGCAGCGTAGGCTCTAGCGGGACCCCGGAGACCCAGTACTTC
CASSVGSSGTPETQYF
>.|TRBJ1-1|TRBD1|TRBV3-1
TGTGCCAGCAGCAATGCCGGGACAGGGTATAATGAAGCTTTCTTT
CASSNAGTGYNEAFF
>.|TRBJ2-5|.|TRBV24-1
TGTGCCACTGCTAGTGAGGCCAGGGGTTGGCAGGAGACCCAGTACTTC
CATASEARGWQETQYF
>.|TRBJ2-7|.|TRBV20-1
TGCAGTGCTAGAGCAGCAGGGCACTCCTACGAGCAGTACTTC
CSARAAGHSYEQYF
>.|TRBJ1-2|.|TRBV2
TGTGCCAGCAGTGAAGTAAACAGGGGCTACACCTTC
CASSEVNRGYTF
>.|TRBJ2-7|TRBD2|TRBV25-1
TGTGCCAGCAGTGAATGGGGTAGCGGGAGGAATGAGCAGTACTTC
CASSEWGSGRNEQYF
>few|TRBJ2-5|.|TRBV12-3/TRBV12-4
TGTGCCAGCAGTTTAGCGCGGAAGGGCGGGGAGACCCAGTACTTC
CASSLARKGGETQYF
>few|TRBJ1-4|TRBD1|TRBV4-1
TGCGCCAGCGGGACCGGGACAGGGAATGAAAAACTGTTTTTT
CASGTGTGNEKLFF
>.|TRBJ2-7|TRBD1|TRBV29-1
TGCAGCGTTGAGTTACGGGACAGGGACTACGAGCAGTACTTC
CSVELRDRDYEQYF
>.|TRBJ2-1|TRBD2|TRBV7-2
TGTGCCAGCAGCTTAGGTGGGACTAGACCTAACAATGAGCAGTTCTTC
CASSLGGTRPNNEQFF
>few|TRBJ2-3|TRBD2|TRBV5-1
TGCGCCAGCAGCAAAGGACTAGCGGGAGCGCAAGATACGCAGTATTTT
CASSKGLAGAQDTQYF
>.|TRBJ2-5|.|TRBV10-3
TGTGCCAACAGTAATCAGGGAGAGGGGGAGACCCAGTACTTC
CANSNQGEGETQYF
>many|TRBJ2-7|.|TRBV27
TGTGCCAGCAGCCTTAGGGGGTTCTCCTACGAGCAGTACTTC
CASSLRGFSYEQYF
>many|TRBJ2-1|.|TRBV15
TGTGCCACCGGTGCGTGGGGTGCAACTCACAATGAGCAGTTCTTC
CATGAWGATHNEQFF
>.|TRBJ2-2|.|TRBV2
TGTGCCAGCAGCCTAGGAGCCCCAACCGGGGAGCTGTTTTTT
CASSLGAPTGELFF
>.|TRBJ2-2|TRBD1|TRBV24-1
TGTGCCACCAGTGATTCAGGGGGGAACACCGGGGAGCTGTTTTTT
CATSDSGGNTGELFF
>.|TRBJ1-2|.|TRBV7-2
TGTGCCAGCAGCTTAGTCTCCAGCAACTATGGCTACACCTTC
CASSLVSSNYGYTF
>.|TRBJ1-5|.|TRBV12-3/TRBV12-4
TGTGCCAGCAGCTTAACCGACAGCCAGCCCCAGCATTTT
CASSLTDSQPQHF
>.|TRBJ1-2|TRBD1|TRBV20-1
TGCAGTGCTCCCCCCGTCCCGGGACAGGGGACCGCTGTCTATGGCTACACCTTC
CSAPPVPGQGTAVYGYTF
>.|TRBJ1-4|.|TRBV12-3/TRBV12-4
TGTGCCAGCAGTTTAGCGCCAGGGGCTAATGAAAAACTGTTTTTT
CASSLAPGANEKLFF
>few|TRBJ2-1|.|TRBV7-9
TGTGCCAGCAGCTTCGGAGACGGGACTGGTGAGCAGTTCTTC
CASSFGDGTGEQFF
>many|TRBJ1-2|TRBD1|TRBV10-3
TGTGCCATCAGTGGGACAGGCTCTACCCAAAACTATGGCTACACCTTC
CAISGTGSTQNYGYTF
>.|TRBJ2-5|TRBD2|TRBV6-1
TGTGCCAGCCCCCCGAGACTAGCGGGGGGGACGTCAATAAAGACCCAGTACTTC
CASPPRLAGGTSIKTQYF
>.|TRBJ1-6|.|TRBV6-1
TGTGCCAGCAGCGAGCTCGGGGATTCACCCCTCCACTTT
CASSELGDSPLHF
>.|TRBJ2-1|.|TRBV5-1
TGCGCCAGCTTGGGCAAGTACAATGAGCAGTTCTTC
CASLGKYNEQFF
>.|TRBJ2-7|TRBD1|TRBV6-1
TGTGCCAGCAGTGCGACAGGGGCAACCATCAATGAGCAGTACTTC
CASSATGATINEQYF
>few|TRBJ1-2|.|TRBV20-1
TGCAGTGCCCCCTCGGTGGGCAGGGAACTCTATGGCTACACCTTC
CSAPSVGRELYGYTF
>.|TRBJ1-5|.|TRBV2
TGTGCCAGCAGATACTATAAAGGGGATTACAATCAGCCCCAGCATTTT
CASRYYKGDYNQPQHF
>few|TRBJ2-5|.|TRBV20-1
TGCAGTGCTAGACAGGATCAAGAGACCCAGTACTTC
CSARQDQETQYF
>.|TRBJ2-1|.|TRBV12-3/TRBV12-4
TGTGCCAGCAGCTTAATCCCCCCCGGACTACCCTACAATGAGCAATTCTTC
CASSLIPPGLPYNEQFF
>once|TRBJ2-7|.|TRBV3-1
TGTGCCAGCAGGAGGACAGTGCCGGTCAATGAGCAGTACTTC
CASRRTVPVNEQYF
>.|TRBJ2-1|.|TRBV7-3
TGTGCCAACAGCCCGACAGGCGTGGAGCAGTTCTTC
CANSPTGVEQFF
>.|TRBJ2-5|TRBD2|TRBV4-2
TGTGCCAGCAGCAAAGGGCTCTGGACTAGCGGGGCGACCCAAGAGACCCAGTACTTC
CASSKGLWTSGATQETQYF
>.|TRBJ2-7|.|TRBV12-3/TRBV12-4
TGTGCCAGCAGTTTGGTCCTATACTCCTACGAGCAGTACTTC
CASSLVLYSYEQYF
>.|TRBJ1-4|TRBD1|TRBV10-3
TGTGCCAGCATAGACAGGGTTGGTGAAAAACTGTTTTTT
CASIDRVGEKLFF
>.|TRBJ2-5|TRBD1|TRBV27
TGTGCCAGCAGCCCGACAGGGTGGGAAAAGACCCAGTACTTC
CASSPTGWEKTQYF
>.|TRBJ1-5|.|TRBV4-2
TGTGCCAGCAGCCAAGTCGTCGGCGGAGCCAATCAGCCCCAGCATTTT
CASSQVVGGANQPQHF
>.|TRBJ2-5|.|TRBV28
TGTGCCAGCGGGGGTTGGGGTCCTCCCCTTACGTTTAAAGAGACCCAGTACTTC
CASGGWGPPLTFKETQYF
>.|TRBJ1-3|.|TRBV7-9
TGTGCCCACCGAGGGCTCTCTGGAAACACCATATATTTT
CAHRGLSGNTIYF
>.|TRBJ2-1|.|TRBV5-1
TGCGCCAGCAGCTTGCGGAGGCCGCCCTACAATGAGCAGTTCTTC
CASSLRRPPYNEQFF
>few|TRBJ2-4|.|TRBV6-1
TGTGCCAGCATGCAGGGGTACATTCAGTACTTC
CASMQGYIQYF
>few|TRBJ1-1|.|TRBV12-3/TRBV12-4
TGTGCCAGCAGGGTAGGGACGAACACTGAAGCTTTCTTT
CASRVGTNTEAFF
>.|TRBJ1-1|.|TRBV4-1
TGCGCCAGCAGCCAAGATAATGACGCTGTGGGCACTGAAGCTTTCTTT
CASSQDNDAVGTEAFF
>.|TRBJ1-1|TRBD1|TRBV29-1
TGCAGCGCTGAACAGGGGGCCGGAACTGAAGCTTTCTTT
CSAEQGAGTEAFF